The 23 T cell receptor beta chains presented below share a single source sample, sequenced in a study of PD-1 blockade in mismatch repair-deficient tumors. Antigens of these TCRs are unknown. TCRdb's table, derived via immunoSEQ multiplex PCR, lists solely in-frame clones and lacks some. The sample contains more than 9,500 clones, approximately 84% of which appear only once. Indicated time point: roughly 10-day in vitro stimulation with candidate neoantigen peptide 2. The input for sequencing was cells cultured in vitro, taken from a patient treated with pembrolizumab. The receptors stem from an adult with mismatch repair-deficient cancer.

J is TRBJ1-1 and V is TRBV19; possible D gene TRBD1, 5 bases. Looked up from germline, CDR1 is LNHDA and CDR2 is SQIVND (reference sequence). The V end lost 5 bases, the J end lost 4 bases, and 26 bases lay between the germline ends. The CDR3 is 18 residues long. The CDR3 here is CASSALLGGADRGTEAFF. DNA of the CDR3: TGTGCCAGTAGTGCCCTCCTGGGGGGAGCCGACCGAGGCACTGAAGCTTTCTTT.

The chain combines TRBV27 with TRBJ2-6; D is uncertain. V shed 2 bases and J shed 3 bases, with 11 bases lying between them. CDR1 is MNHEY and CDR2 is SMNVEV in the germline V gene (reference sequence). This CDR3 is built from 16 residues. In DNA form, the CDR3 reads TGTGCCAGCAGTTTACCCTCCCCACTTGGGGCCAACGTCCTGACTTTC. Translation gives CASSLPSPLGANVLTF.

The gene calls are TRBV6-1 and TRBJ2-7; 12 bases align to TRBD2. The CDR3 is made up of 15 amino acids. The V gene end was trimmed by 4 bases and the J gene end by 3 bases; junction bases not matched to a gene: 4. Germline CDR1 and CDR2: MNHNS and SASEGT. The CDR3 bases are TGTGCCAGCAGTGGCTTGACTAGCGGGAGCTACGAGCAGTACTTC. Translation gives CASSGLTSGSYEQYF.

This chain uses TRBV25-1 with TRBJ1-2; D is perhaps TRBD1 (5 bases). Per the germline V gene, CDR1 is MGHDK and CDR2 is SYGVNS. The CDR3 is 14 residues long. V was shortened by 0 bases and J by 8 bases, with 13 bases between the two germline ends. This chain's CDR3 is CASSEYGGILGYTF. The CDR3 nucleotides are TGTGCCAGCAGTGAATATGGGGGAATTTTGGGCTACACCTTC.

V and J are TRBV19 and TRBJ1-1; maybe TRBD1 (5 bases). Trimming took 8 bases from V and 4 from J, leaving 17 bases between them. From germline, CDR1 is LNHDA and CDR2 SQIVND (reference sequence). The CDR3 has 14 residues. This chain's CDR3 is CASVSFGGVTEAFF. The CDR3 coding sequence is TGTGCCAGTGTCAGTTTTGGGGGAGTCACTGAAGCTTTCTTT. The whole variable domain, filled in from reference TRBV19 and TRBJ1-1, reads DGGITQSPKYLFRKEGQNVTLSCEQNLNHDAMYWYRQDPGQGLRLIYYSQIVNDFQKGDIAEGYSVSREKKESFPLTVTSAQKNPTAFYLCASVSFGGVTEAFFGQGTRLTVV.

The rearrangement joins TRBV28 to TRBJ1-1, with D possibly TRBD1 on 5 matching bases. CDR1 and CDR2 (germline): MDHEN, SYDVKM. The ends were cut back, 7 bases at V and 1 base at J, with 13 bases in the middle. The CDR3 runs to 14 residues. The chain's CDR3 is CASTFLGGNTEAFF. CDR3 coding DNA: TGTGCCAGCACCTTCCTCGGGGGGAACACTGAAGCTTTCTTT.

The V call is TRBV10-2, the J call TRBJ2-1; D is perhaps TRBD2 (6 bases). Germline CDR1 reads WSHSY; CDR2 reads SAAADI. Trimming stripped 4 bases from V and 5 bases from J, with 15 bases between. The CDR3 runs 15 residues. The CDR3 DNA reads as TGCGCCAGCAGTGGGATTGCGGGATCCCACAATGAGCAGTTCTTC. Its translation: CASSGIAGSHNEQFF.

The V and J genes are TRBV5-1 and TRBJ2-1; possible D gene TRBD2, 5 bases. The CDR3 has 15 amino acids. Trimming cost V 0 bases and J 9 bases, with 16 bases left between them. CDR1 is SGHRS and CDR2 is YFSETQ in the germline V gene. CDR3 in amino acids: CASSLEASRRGEQFF. CDR3 DNA sequence: TGCGCCAGCAGCTTGGAAGCTAGCCGACGAGGTGAGCAGTTCTTC.

The gene calls are TRBV9 and TRBJ1-1, with no clear D. CDR3 length: 13 residues. V lost 0 bases and J 5 bases, leaving 8 bases between the germline ends. Germline CDR1 and CDR2: SGDLS and YYNGEE. The CDR3 loop reads CASSVELVTEAFF. The CDR3 DNA reads as TGTGCCAGCAGCGTAGAGTTGGTAACTGAAGCTTTCTTT.

The chain carries TRBV28 and TRBJ2-6, with no clear D. The CDR3 runs 13 residues. In germline, CDR1 is MDHEN, CDR2 SYDVKM. Trimming removed 2 bases from V and 5 bases from J, with 4 bases in between. The CDR3 sequence: CASSLHWANVLTF. The CDR3 DNA is TGTGCCAGCAGTTTACATTGGGCCAACGTCCTGACTTTC.

The V call is TRBV18, the J call TRBJ1-4; D remains ambiguous. Trimming cost V 2 bases and J 4 bases, with 8 bases left between them. Germline values: CDR1 KGHSH, CDR2 LQKENI. The CDR3 covers 14 residues. CDR3 residues: CASSPFSDNEKLFF. The CDR3 bases are TGTGCCAGCTCACCATTTTCAGATAATGAAAAACTGTTTTTT.

This clone showed up just a few times. CDR3 loop: CTSSQESRDSNQPQHF. The DNA for the CDR3 is TGCACCAGCAGCCAAGAGTCTAGGGATAGCAATCAGCCCCAGCATTTT. The genes are TRBV1 and TRBJ1-5. TRBV1 is a documented pseudogene. The CDR3 loop spans 16 amino acids.

This clone came up once. This rearrangement joins TRBV28 to TRBJ1-2; no firm D call. CDR1 is MDHEN, CDR2 SYDVKM, per germline. Trimming removed 6 bases at V and 0 bases at J, with 23 bases between. CDR3 length equals 18 residues. The CDR3 spells CASRFPPAWAAANYGYTF. The CDR3 nucleotides read TGTGCCAGCAGATTCCCCCCTGCCTGGGCAGCCGCTAACTATGGCTACACCTTC.

V and J are TRBV5-1 and TRBJ2-5; D is possibly TRBD1 or TRBD2 (5 bases each). Trimming cost V 7 bases and J 1 base, with 17 bases left between them. Germline V gene lookup returns CDR1 SGHRS and CDR2 YFSETQ. The CDR3 contains 15 residues. The CDR3 is CASSEGQGPQETQYF. In nucleotides, the CDR3 is TGCGCCAGCTCTGAGGGGCAGGGCCCCCAAGAGACCCAGTACTTC.

V is TRBV4-2 and J is TRBJ2-7; TRBD2 matches 7 bases. The CDR3 runs to 16 residues. Germline CDR1 is LGHNA and CDR2 is YNFKEQ. V gave up 3 bases and J gave up 3 bases; unmatched junction bases: 11. Written as DNA, the CDR3 is TGTGCCAGCAGCCACCCCGGGGCGGGAGACCTCTACGAGCAGTACTTC. Translation gives CASSHPGAGDLYEQYF.

The chain has TRBV2 and TRBJ2-6, with 7 bases matching TRBD1. V was pared by 4 bases and J by 1 base, with 4 bases of the junction left unmatched. The CDR3 is 16 amino acids. Germline-derived CDR1 and CDR2 are SNHLY and FYNNEI. The DNA of the CDR3 is TGTGCCAGCAGTGCTGACAGGGTATCTGGGGCCAACGTCCTGACTTTC. It encodes CASSADRVSGANVLTF. The complete variable domain, with remaining parts taken from reference TRBV2 and TRBJ2-6, reads EPEVTQTPSHQVTQMGQEVILRCVPISNHLYFYWYRQILGQKVEFLVSFYNNEISEKSEIFDDQFSVERPDGSNFTLKIRSTKLEDSAMYFCASSADRVSGANVLTFGAGSRLTVL.

This chain uses TRBV11-1 with TRBJ2-1; 11 bases match TRBD2. V gave up 5 bases and J gave up 2 bases; unmatched junction bases: 5. The CDR3 length is 16 residues. Germline values: CDR1 SGHAT, CDR2 FQDESV (reference sequence). Here the CDR3 reads CASSPGTSGTYNEQFF. The DNA of the CDR3 is TGTGCCAGCAGCCCCGGGACTAGCGGAACCTACAATGAGCAGTTCTTC.

This clone was counted only a few times. The V and J genes are TRBV4-1 and TRBJ1-2; a weak D match, TRBD1 (5 bases). The CDR3 consists of 14 residues. Trimming removed 3 bases from V and 4 bases from J, with 12 bases in between. Germline V gives CDR1 MGHRA, CDR2 YSYEKL. The CDR3 protein is CASSHEGSGYGYTF. The CDR3 coding sequence is TGCGCCAGCAGCCATGAGGGGTCGGGCTATGGCTACACCTTC.

The V gene is TRBV2, the J gene TRBJ1-2; D uncertain. The CDR3 totals 12 residues. Per germline, CDR1 SNHLY and CDR2 FYNNEI. The ends were cut back, 5 bases at V and 2 bases at J, with 6 bases in the middle. As DNA, the CDR3 is TGTGCCAGCAGTTACAGCAACTATGGCTACACCTTC. The encoded protein is CASSYSNYGYTF.

This clone was detected once. V is TRBV27 and J is TRBJ2-3; 15 bases line up with TRBD2. Unmatched junction bases numbered 13, after V lost 4 bases and J lost 2 bases. Germline V CDR1 and CDR2: MNHEY, SMNVEV (reference sequence). The CDR3 loop spans 20 amino acids. The CDR3 reads CASSSGTSGRFVGTTDTQYF. DNA of the CDR3: TGTGCCAGCAGTTCAGGGACTAGCGGGAGGTTCGTGGGTACCACAGATACGCAGTATTTT.

This clone is a singleton in its sample. This chain links TRBV28 with TRBJ2-4; D uncertain. Germline assignment: CDR1 MDHEN and CDR2 SYDVKM. This CDR3 spans 14 amino acids. Trimming left V 8 bases short and J 0 bases short, with 11 bases between. The CDR3 sequence is CASRSPLAKNIQYF. In DNA form, the CDR3 reads TGTGCCAGCCGTAGTCCTCTAGCCAAAAACATTCAGTACTTC.

V gene TRBV11-2 combines with J gene TRBJ2-3; 12 bases match TRBD1. The CDR3 is made up of 16 amino acids. Germline V gene lookup returns CDR1 SGHAT and CDR2 FQNNGV. With V trimmed by 2 bases and J by 6 bases, 6 bases remained unmatched. The CDR3 nucleotides are TGTGCCAGCAGCTTACGGGGACAGGGGGCCGGGGATACGCAGTATTTT. Residues: CASSLRGQGAGDTQYF.

The DNA of the CDR3 is TGTGCCAGCAGCCAAGATTGGCCACAAGCACTTACTAGCACAGATACGCAGTATTTT. Translation: CASSQDWPQALTSTDTQYF. The chain uses TRBV14 and TRBJ2-3; D uncertain. Trimming took off 0 bases at V and 0 bases at J, with 19 bases between the two ends. Germline CDR1 and CDR2: SGHDN and FVKESK. The CDR3 has 19 residues.